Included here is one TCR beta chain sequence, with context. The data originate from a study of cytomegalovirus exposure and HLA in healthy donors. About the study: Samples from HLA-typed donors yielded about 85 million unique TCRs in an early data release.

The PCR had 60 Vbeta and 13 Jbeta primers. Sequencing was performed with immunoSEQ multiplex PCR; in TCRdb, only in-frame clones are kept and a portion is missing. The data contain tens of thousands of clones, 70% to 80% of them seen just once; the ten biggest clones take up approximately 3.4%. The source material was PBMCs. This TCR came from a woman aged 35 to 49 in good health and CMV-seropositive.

The DNA for the CDR3 is TGTGCCAGTAAGAGGGGAGGACAGGGACGCACCGGGGAGCTGTTTTTT. Translating it yields CASKRGGQGRTGELFF. The rearrangement links TRBV19 to TRBJ2-2; 8 nucleotides agree with TRBD1. The length of the CDR3 is 16 residues. V shed 7 bases, J shed 4 bases, and the junction held 11 bases outside the gene matches. Germline V gives CDR1 LNHDA, CDR2 SQIVND (reference sequence).